This T cell receptor (beta chain) is drawn from a study of OX40 agonist ivuxolimab in advanced cancers. About the research overall: It was ivuxolimab, an agonistic anti-OX40 (CD134) antibody, that patients were treated with.

Sequenced by immunoSEQ multiplex PCR; TCRdb stores in-frame clones only, minus some. The table includes tens of thousands of clones, more than 80% detected once. Germline CDR1 SEHNR, CDR2 FQNEAQ (reference sequence). Trimming took off 3 bases at V and 0 bases at J, with 11 bases between the two ends. The CDR3 has 15 residues. Here the sequenced sample was CD4+ or CD8+ T cells sorted from blood, taken in a trial of the OX40 agonist ivuxolimab. This receptor was taken from an adult with an advanced solid tumor such as melanoma, head and neck, liver or kidney cancer. The rearrangement joins TRBV7-9 to TRBJ1-1, with D perhaps matching TRBD1 (5 bases). Here the CDR3 reads CASSLAGTLNTEAFF. The DNA for the CDR3 is TGTGCCAGCAGCTTGGCGGGGACGTTGAACACTGAAGCTTTCTTT.